Presented here are 23 T cell receptor beta chains from one specimen sequenced in a study of PD-L1 blockade in urothelial cancer. Using immunoSEQ multiplex PCR, the repertoire was profiled, and TCRdb retains in-frame clones only, with some absent. The data show around 80,000 clones, approximately 86% seen once. This material consisted of PBMCs, taken around atezolizumab (anti-PD-L1) treatment. Receptor source: a woman aged 70-85 years with urothelial cancer.

This clone was recorded only once. This chain connects TRBV7-2 to TRBJ2-3, with 9 bases aligning to TRBD2. CDR1 and CDR2 (germline): SGHTA, FQGNSA. Losses at the gene ends were 0 bases for V and 2 bases for J; bases not matched to a gene: 3. The CDR3 length is 16 residues. CDR3 nucleotide sequence: TGTGCCAGCAGCTTAGCTAGCGGGGGACCCACAGATACGCAGTATTTT. Protein sequence: CASSLASGGPTDTQYF.

The chain has TRBV6-6 and TRBJ2-1, with 10 bases lining up with TRBD2. CDR1 is MNHNY and CDR2 is SVGAGI in the germline V gene (reference sequence). Trimming took 2 bases from V and 7 from J; bases not matched to a gene: 8. The CDR3 loop spans 16 amino acids. The CDR3 sequence is CASSYARGLASNEQFF. CDR3 nucleotides: TGTGCCAGCAGTTACGCGCGGGGACTAGCGTCGAATGAGCAGTTCTTC.

J is TRBJ2-2 and V is TRBV15; unclear D gene. The CDR3 is made up of 13 amino acids. Trimming cost V 1 base and J 6 bases, with 6 bases left between them. Germline V gives CDR1 LNHNV, CDR2 YYDKDF (reference sequence). As DNA, the CDR3 is TGTGCCACCAGCAGAGCGAGGCCCGGGGAGCTGTTTTTT. This sequence encodes CATSRARPGELFF.

The V call is TRBV6-5, the J call TRBJ2-1, with a weak D call TRBD1 (6 bases). Germline V lookup: CDR1 MNHEY, CDR2 SVGAGI. Trimming removed 2 bases from V and 10 bases from J, with 15 bases in between. The CDR3 contains 14 residues. CDR3 in DNA: TGTGCCAGCAGTTACAGGAGTTATACAGGGGAGCAGTTCTTC. As protein: CASSYRSYTGEQFF.

The chain carries TRBV19 and TRBJ1-2; TRBD1 agrees at 8 bases. Germline assignment: CDR1 LNHDA and CDR2 SQIVND (reference sequence). The V gene end was trimmed by 6 bases and the J gene end by 6 bases; junction bases not matched to a gene: 6. The CDR3 is 13 residues long. CDR3 in DNA: TGTGCCAGTAGCCCTCAGGGGGCAGATGGCTACACCTTC. It encodes CASSPQGADGYTF. Based on the CDR3 plus reference TRBV19 and TRBJ1-2, the full variable domain is DGGITQSPKYLFRKEGQNVTLSCEQNLNHDAMYWYRQDPGQGLRLIYYSQIVNDFQKGDIAEGYSVSREKKESFPLTVTSAQKNPTAFYLCASSPQGADGYTFGSGTRLTVV.

The chain links TRBV4-1 to TRBJ2-1; 8 bases agree with TRBD1. This CDR3 has 17 amino acids. V lost 1 base, J lost 0 bases, and 5 bases stayed unmatched. Germline CDR1 MGHRA, CDR2 YSYEKL. The CDR3 region has the DNA TGCGCCAGCAGCCAAGCAGGGGGCAGCCACTCCTACAATGAGCAGTTCTTC. This codes for CASSQAGGSHSYNEQFF.

With respect to this clone: Other DNA sequences of this sample code for an identical CDR3. The rearrangement uses TRBV5-4 and TRBJ2-3; TRBD2 agrees at 14 bases. Germline CDR1 and CDR2: SGHNT and YYREEE (reference sequence). Trimming took 4 bases from V and 4 from J; bases not matched to a gene: 5. The CDR3 has 16 residues. The CDR3 loop is CASSVGLAGGPDTQYF. The CDR3 DNA sequence: TGTGCCAGCAGCGTTGGACTAGCGGGAGGCCCAGATACGCAGTATTTT.

The chain is built from TRBV19 and TRBJ1-2; tentatively, D is TRBD1 (5 bases). Germline loops: CDR1 LNHDA, CDR2 SQIVND (reference sequence). The CDR3 sequence is 15 residues long. V lost 9 bases, J lost 0 bases, and 17 bases lay in between. This CDR3 is CASLLGHGANYGYTF. CDR3 DNA sequence: TGTGCCAGCCTACTCGGACATGGAGCTAACTATGGCTACACCTTC.

V and J are TRBV19 and TRBJ1-2; 9 nucleotides agree with TRBD1. The V gene's germline CDR1 is LNHDA and CDR2 SQIVND (reference sequence). The CDR3 totals 14 residues. V dropped 5 bases and J dropped 8; count of bases not matched to a gene: 9. The CDR3 nucleotides are TGTGCCAGTAGTCCTCCCGGGACAGGGAGCGGCTACACCTTC. It encodes CASSPPGTGSGYTF.

The chain has TRBV7-9 and TRBJ2-5, with a possible D match to TRBD2 (5 bases). This CDR3 is 15 amino acids long. V gave up 2 bases and J gave up 4 bases, with 14 bases separating them. CDR1 SEHNR and CDR2 FQNEAQ come from the germline V gene (reference sequence). The CDR3 protein is CASSLLLGRGETQYF. For the CDR3, the DNA is TGTGCCAGCAGCTTATTACTTGGGAGAGGAGAGACCCAGTACTTC.

The chain couples TRBV28 to TRBJ2-3; D unresolved. The CDR3 consists of 13 residues. Germline V lookup: CDR1 MDHEN, CDR2 SYDVKM. The V gene lost 2 bases and the J gene lost 6 bases, with 9 bases spanning the gap. The CDR3 reads CASSLIRADTQYF. CDR3 DNA sequence: TGTGCCAGCAGTTTAATTCGTGCGGATACGCAGTATTTT.

The chain employs TRBV19 and TRBJ2-7; 7 nucleotides align to TRBD1. V shed 5 bases and J 3 bases; nucleotides not matched to a gene: 4. This CDR3 is built from 13 residues. CDR1 and CDR2 (germline): LNHDA, SQIVND (reference sequence). CDR3 sequence: CASSPRDSYEQYF. The CDR3 region has the DNA TGTGCCAGTAGTCCACGGGACAGCTACGAGCAGTACTTC. Supplemented by reference TRBV19 and TRBJ2-7, the full variable domain reads DGGITQSPKYLFRKEGQNVTLSCEQNLNHDAMYWYRQDPGQGLRLIYYSQIVNDFQKGDIAEGYSVSREKKESFPLTVTSAQKNPTAFYLCASSPRDSYEQYFGPGTRLTVT.

The genes are TRBV5-6 and TRBJ1-1; tentatively, D is TRBD1 (6 bases). CDR3 length: 15 amino acids. V was cut by 4 bases and J by 0 bases, with 13 bases left in between. Germline assignment: CDR1 SGHDT and CDR2 YYEEEE. The CDR3 nucleotides are TGTGCCAGCAGCCCACAGGGCCTGATGAACACTGAAGCTTTCTTT. It is translated as CASSPQGLMNTEAFF.

The chain recombines TRBV5-1 with TRBJ2-2, with TRBD2 identical over 10 bases. Germline V gene data show CDR1 as SGHRS and CDR2 as YFSETQ. V shed 4 bases, J shed 3 bases, and the junction held 6 bases outside the gene matches. This CDR3 comprises 16 residues. The CDR3 spells CASSQRAGGHTGELFF. The CDR3 bases are TGCGCCAGCAGCCAGCGAGCGGGAGGGCACACCGGGGAGCTGTTTTTT.

V is TRBV27 and J is TRBJ2-5; D is ambiguous. The CDR3 length is 13 residues. Trimming took off 5 bases at V and 0 bases at J, with 7 bases between the two ends. Germline V gene sequence: CDR1 MNHEY, CDR2 SMNVEV (reference sequence). This CDR3 is CASSRGDQETQYF. CDR3 in DNA: TGTGCCAGCAGTAGAGGAGACCAAGAGACCCAGTACTTC.

The chain uses TRBV7-8 and TRBJ1-2, with a weak D call TRBD1 (5 bases). This CDR3 is 14 amino acids long. Trimming stripped 5 bases from V and 4 bases from J, with 14 bases between. CDR1 and CDR2 from the germline V gene are SGHVS and FQNEAQ. The CDR3 coding sequence is TGTGCCAGCAGCGTATTCAGGGTTAGCTATGGCTACACCTTC. Translating it yields CASSVFRVSYGYTF.

The CDR3 loop reads CASSATGGAETQYF. The CDR3, as DNA: TGTGCCAGCAGCGCAACAGGGGGAGCAGAGACCCAGTACTTC. The gene calls are TRBV11-2 and TRBJ2-5; 8 positions match TRBD1. The CDR3 length is 14 residues. Per germline, CDR1 SGHAT and CDR2 FQNNGV. Germline trimming cut 5 bases from V and 4 bases from J; bases unmatched to any gene: 6.

The chain has TRBV5-1 and TRBJ2-5; 11 bases match TRBD1. The CDR3 contains 16 residues. Looked up from germline, CDR1 is SGHRS and CDR2 is YFSETQ. V shed 2 bases, J shed 4 bases, and the junction held 7 bases outside the gene matches. For the CDR3, the DNA is TGCGCCAGCAGCTTCGTGGGGGACAGGGGGTTAGAGACCCAGTACTTC. Its translation: CASSFVGDRGLETQYF.

The gene calls are TRBV27 and TRBJ2-7; D is possibly TRBD1 (5 bases). CDR3 size: 13 residues. V lost 2 bases, J lost 3 bases, and 8 bases lay in between. In germline, CDR1 is MNHEY, CDR2 SMNVEV (reference sequence). The CDR3 DNA reads TGTGCCAGCAGTTTAGGACACCACTACGAGCAGTACTTC. Translation: CASSLGHHYEQYF.

This clone was seen only a few times. The V and J genes are TRBV30 and TRBJ1-1; D gene unclear. Trimming took 0 bases from V and 5 from J, leaving 4 bases between them. The CDR3 contains 11 residues. The germline V gene encodes CDR1 GTSNPN and CDR2 SVGIG (reference sequence). This chain's CDR3 is CAWSVQTEAFF. CDR3 DNA: TGTGCCTGGAGTGTTCAGACTGAAGCTTTCTTT. The entire variable domain, with the rest obtained from reference TRBV30 and TRBJ1-1, is as follows: SQTIHQWPATLVQPVGSPLSLECTVEGTSNPNLYWYRQAAGRGLQLLFYSVGIGQISSEVPQNLSASRPQDRQFILSSKKLLLSDSGFYLCAWSVQTEAFFGQGTRLTVV.

The CDR3 sequence is CASSLRTSGRYNEQFF. The CDR3 bases are TGTGCCAGCAGCCTACGGACTAGCGGGAGGTACAATGAGCAGTTCTTC. The rearrangement links TRBV27 to TRBJ2-1; TRBD2 aligns across 14 bases. From germline, CDR1 is MNHEY and CDR2 SMNVEV (reference sequence). The CDR3 has 16 residues. V dropped 6 bases and J dropped 4; count of bases not matched to a gene: 5.

This rearrangement joins TRBV15 to TRBJ2-7; TRBD2 might be the D (6 bases). CDR1 is LNHNV, CDR2 YYDKDF, per germline (reference sequence). The CDR3 has 16 amino acids. Between the trimmed V and J ends, which lost 5 bases and 7 bases, there was a span of 24 bases. This chain's CDR3 is CATSPQALPGVGEQYF. The CDR3 bases are TGTGCCACCAGCCCTCAAGCCCTACCGGGAGTGGGGGAGCAGTACTTC.

The chain links TRBV6-5 to TRBJ2-2; weak D call: TRBD1 (6 bases). The CDR3 covers 15 residues. V shed 2 bases and J shed 1 base, with 8 bases lying between them. Germline V lookup: CDR1 MNHEY, CDR2 SVGAGI. DNA of the CDR3: TGTGCCAGCAGTTACCAGGGGAGGAACACCGGGGAGCTGTTTTTT. It encodes CASSYQGRNTGELFF.